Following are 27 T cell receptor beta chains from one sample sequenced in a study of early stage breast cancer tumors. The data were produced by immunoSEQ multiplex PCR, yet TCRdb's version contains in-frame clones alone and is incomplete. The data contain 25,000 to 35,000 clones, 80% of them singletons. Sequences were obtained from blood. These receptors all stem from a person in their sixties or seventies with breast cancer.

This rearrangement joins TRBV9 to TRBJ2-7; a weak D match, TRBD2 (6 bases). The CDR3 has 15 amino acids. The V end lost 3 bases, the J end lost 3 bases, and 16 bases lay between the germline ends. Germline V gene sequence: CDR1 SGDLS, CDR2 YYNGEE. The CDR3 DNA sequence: TGTGCCAGCAGCGAGAGCTGGGGACTGAACTACGAGCAGTACTTC. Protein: CASSESWGLNYEQYF.

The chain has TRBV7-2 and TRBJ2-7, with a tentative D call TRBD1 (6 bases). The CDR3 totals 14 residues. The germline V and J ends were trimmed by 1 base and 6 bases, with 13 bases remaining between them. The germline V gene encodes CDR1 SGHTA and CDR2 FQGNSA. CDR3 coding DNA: TGTGCCAGCAGCTTAGGGGGGCCTACCCTCGAGCAGTACTTC. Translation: CASSLGGPTLEQYF.

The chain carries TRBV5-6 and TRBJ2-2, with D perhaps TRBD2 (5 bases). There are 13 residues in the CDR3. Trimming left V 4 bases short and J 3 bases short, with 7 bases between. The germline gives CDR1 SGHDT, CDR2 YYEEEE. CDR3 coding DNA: TGTGCCAGCAGCCTGGACTACACCGGGGAGCTGTTTTTT. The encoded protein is CASSLDYTGELFF. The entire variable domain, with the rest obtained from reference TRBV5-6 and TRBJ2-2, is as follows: DAGVTQSPTHLIKTRGQQVTLRCSPKSGHDTVSWYQQALGQGPQFIFQYYEEEERQRGNFPDRFSGHQFPNYSSELNVNALLLGDSALYLCASSLDYTGELFFGEGSRLTVL.

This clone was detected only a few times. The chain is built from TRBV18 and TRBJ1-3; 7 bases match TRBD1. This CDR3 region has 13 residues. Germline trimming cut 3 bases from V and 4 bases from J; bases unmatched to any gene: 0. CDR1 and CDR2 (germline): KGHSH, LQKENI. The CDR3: CASSPGQGNTIYF. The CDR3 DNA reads TGTGCCAGCTCACCGGGACAGGGAAACACCATATATTTT.

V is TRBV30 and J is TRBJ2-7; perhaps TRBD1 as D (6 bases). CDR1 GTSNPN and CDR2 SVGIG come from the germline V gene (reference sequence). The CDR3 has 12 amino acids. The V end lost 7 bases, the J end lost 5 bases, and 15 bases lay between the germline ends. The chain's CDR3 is CAYRRGSHEQYF. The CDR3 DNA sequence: TGTGCCTACCGCAGGGGTTCCCACGAGCAGTACTTC.

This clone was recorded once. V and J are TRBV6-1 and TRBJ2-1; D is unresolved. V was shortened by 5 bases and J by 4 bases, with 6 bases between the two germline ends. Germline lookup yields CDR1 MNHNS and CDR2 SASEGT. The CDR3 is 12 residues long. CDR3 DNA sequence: TGTGCCAGCAGTTTAGTATACAATGAGCAGTTCTTC. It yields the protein CASSLVYNEQFF.

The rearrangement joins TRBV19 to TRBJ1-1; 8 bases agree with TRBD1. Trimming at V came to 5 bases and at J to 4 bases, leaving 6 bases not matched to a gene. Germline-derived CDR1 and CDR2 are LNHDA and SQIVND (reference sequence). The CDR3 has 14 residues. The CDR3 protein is CASSSGQGSTEAFF. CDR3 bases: TGTGCCAGTAGTTCTGGACAGGGTAGCACTGAAGCTTTCTTT.

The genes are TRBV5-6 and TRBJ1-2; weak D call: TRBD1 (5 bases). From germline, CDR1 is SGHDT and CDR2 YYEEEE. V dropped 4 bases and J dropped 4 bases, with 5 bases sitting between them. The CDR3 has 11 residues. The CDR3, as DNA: TGTGCCAGCAGCGACAGCTATGGCTACACCTTC. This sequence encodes CASSDSYGYTF.

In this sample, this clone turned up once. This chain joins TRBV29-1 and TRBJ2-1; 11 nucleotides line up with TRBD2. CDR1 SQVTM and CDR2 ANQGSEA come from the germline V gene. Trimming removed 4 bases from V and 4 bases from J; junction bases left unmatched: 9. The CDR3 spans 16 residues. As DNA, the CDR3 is TGCAGCGTTGGAGACCCCAGACTAGCGGGATACAATGAGCAGTTCTTC. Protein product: CSVGDPRLAGYNEQFF.

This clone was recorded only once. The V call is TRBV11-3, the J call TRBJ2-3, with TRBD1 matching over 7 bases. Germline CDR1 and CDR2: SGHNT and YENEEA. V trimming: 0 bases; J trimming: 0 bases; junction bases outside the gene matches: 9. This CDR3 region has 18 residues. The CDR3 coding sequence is TGTGCCAGCAGCTTAGATCTATTAGGACAGGAAAGCACAGATACGCAGTATTTT. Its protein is CASSLDLLGQESTDTQYF.

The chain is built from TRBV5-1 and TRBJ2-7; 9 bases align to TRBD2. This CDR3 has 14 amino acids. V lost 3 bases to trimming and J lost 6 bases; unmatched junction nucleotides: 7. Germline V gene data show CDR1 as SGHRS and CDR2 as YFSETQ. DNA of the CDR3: TGCGCCAGCAGCTCAGCGGGAGGTGTCTTCGAGCAGTACTTC. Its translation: CASSSAGGVFEQYF.

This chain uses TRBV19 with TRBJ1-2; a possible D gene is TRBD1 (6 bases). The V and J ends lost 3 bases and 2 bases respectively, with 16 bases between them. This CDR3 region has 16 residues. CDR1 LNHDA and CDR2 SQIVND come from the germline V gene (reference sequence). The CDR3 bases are TGTGCCAGTAGTATCCACCAACAGGGCTTGAACTATGGCTACACCTTC. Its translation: CASSIHQQGLNYGYTF. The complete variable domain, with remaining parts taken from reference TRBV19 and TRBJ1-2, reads DGGITQSPKYLFRKEGQNVTLSCEQNLNHDAMYWYRQDPGQGLRLIYYSQIVNDFQKGDIAEGYSVSREKKESFPLTVTSAQKNPTAFYLCASSIHQQGLNYGYTFGSGTRLTVV.

Here the CDR3 reads CAWSHLDSSNQPQHF. The CDR3 DNA follows: TGTGCCTGGAGTCACCTGGACAGCAGCAATCAGCCCCAGCATTTT. The gene calls are TRBV30 and TRBJ1-5; D is possibly TRBD1 (6 bases). This CDR3 is built from 15 residues. Germline V lookup: CDR1 GTSNPN, CDR2 SVGIG (reference sequence). The V end lost 2 bases, the J end lost 1 base, and 12 bases lay between the germline ends.

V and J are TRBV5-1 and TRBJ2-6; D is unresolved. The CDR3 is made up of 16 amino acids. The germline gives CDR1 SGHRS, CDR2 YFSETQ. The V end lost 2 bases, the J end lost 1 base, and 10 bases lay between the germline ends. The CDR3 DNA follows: TGCGCCAGCAGCTTAGTGGGCGCGTCTGGGGCCAACGTCCTGACTTTC. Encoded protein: CASSLVGASGANVLTF. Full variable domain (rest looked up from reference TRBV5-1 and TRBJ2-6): KAGVTQTPRYLIKTRGQQVTLSCSPISGHRSVSWYQQTPGQGLQFLFEYFSETQRNKGNFPGRFSGRQFSNSRSEMNVSTLELGDSALYLCASSLVGASGANVLTFGAGSRLTVL.

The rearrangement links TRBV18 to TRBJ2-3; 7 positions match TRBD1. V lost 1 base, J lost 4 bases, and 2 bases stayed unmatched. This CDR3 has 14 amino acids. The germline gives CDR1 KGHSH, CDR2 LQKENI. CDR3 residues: CASSPRTGADTQYF. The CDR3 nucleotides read TGTGCCAGCTCACCACGAACAGGGGCAGATACGCAGTATTTT.

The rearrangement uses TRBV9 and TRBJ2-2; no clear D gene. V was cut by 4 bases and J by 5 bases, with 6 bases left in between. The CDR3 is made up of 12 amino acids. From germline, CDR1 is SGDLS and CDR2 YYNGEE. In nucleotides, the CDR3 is TGTGCCAGCAGCCTTAGTACCGGGGAGCTGTTTTTT. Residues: CASSLSTGELFF.

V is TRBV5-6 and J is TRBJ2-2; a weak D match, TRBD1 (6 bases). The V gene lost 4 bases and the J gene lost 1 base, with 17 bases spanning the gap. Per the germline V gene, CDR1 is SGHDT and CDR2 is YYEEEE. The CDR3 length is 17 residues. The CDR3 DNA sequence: TGTGCCAGCAGCCATCAGGGGAACTGGTTGAACACCGGGGAGCTGTTTTTT. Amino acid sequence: CASSHQGNWLNTGELFF.

For the CDR3, the DNA is TGTGCCAGCAGCACCGGGACAGGCTACGAGCAGTACTTC. Translated: CASSTGTGYEQYF. J is TRBJ2-7 and V is TRBV5-4; 8 nucleotides match TRBD1. J was trimmed by 3 bases and V by 4 bases; bases with no gene match: 3. CDR3 length: 13 amino acids. Looked up from germline, CDR1 is SGHNT and CDR2 is YYREEE (reference sequence). Filled out from reference TRBV5-4 and TRBJ2-7, the complete variable domain reads ETGVTQSPTHLIKTRGQQVTLRCSSQSGHNTVSWYQQALGQGPQFIFQYYREEENGRGNFPPRFSGLQFPNYSSELNVNALELDDSALYLCASSTGTGYEQYFGPGTRLTVT.

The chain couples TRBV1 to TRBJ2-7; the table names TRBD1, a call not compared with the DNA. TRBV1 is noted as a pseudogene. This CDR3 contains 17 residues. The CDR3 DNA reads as TGCACCAGCAGCCAAGACCCGGACAGGGGGTGGATTAGGGAGCAGTACTTC. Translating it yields CTSSQDPDRGWIREQYF.

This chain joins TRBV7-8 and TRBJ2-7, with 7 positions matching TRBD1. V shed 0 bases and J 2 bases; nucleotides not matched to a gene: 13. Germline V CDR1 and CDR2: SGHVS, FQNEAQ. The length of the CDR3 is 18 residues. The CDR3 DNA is TGTGCCAGCAGCTTAGCCCGCCCCAGACAGGGAACCCCCTACGAGCAGTACTTC. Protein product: CASSLARPRQGTPYEQYF.

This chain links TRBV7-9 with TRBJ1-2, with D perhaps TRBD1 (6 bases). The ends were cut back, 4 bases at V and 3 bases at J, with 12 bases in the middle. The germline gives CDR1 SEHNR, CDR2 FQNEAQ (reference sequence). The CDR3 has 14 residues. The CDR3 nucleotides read TGTGCCAGCAGCTACAGGGAGGGGGACTATGGCTACACCTTC. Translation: CASSYREGDYGYTF. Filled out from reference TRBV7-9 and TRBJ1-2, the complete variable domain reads DTGVSQNPRHKITKRGQNVTFRCDPISEHNRLYWYRQTLGQGPEFLTYFQNEAQLEKSRLLSDRFSAERPKGSFSTLEIQRTEQGDSAMYLCASSYREGDYGYTFGSGTRLTVV.

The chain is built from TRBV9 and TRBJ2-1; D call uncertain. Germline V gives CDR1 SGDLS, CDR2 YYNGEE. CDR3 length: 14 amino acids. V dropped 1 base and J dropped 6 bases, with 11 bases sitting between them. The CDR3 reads CASSVSGLANEQFF. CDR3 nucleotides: TGTGCCAGCAGCGTATCAGGATTGGCCAATGAGCAGTTCTTC.

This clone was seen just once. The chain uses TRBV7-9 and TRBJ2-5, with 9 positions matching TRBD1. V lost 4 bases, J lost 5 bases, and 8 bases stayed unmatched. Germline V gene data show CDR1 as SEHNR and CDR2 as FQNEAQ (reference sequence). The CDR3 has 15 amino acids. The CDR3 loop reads CASSSDRGYGETQYF. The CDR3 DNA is TGTGCCAGCAGCTCCGACAGGGGGTACGGTGAGACCCAGTACTTC.

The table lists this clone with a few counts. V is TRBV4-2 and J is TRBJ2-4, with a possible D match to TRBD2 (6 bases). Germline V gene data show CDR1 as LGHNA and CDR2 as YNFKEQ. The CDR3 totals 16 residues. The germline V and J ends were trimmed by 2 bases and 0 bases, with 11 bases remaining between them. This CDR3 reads CASSQIGTLAKNIQYF. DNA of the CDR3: TGTGCCAGCAGCCAAATCGGGACTTTAGCCAAAAACATTCAGTACTTC.

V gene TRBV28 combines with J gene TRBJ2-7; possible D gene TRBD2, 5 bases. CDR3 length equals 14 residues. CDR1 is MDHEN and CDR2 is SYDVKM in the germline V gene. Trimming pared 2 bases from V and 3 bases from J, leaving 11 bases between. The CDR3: CASSLGGPGYEQYF. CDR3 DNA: TGTGCCAGCAGTTTAGGAGGTCCCGGCTACGAGCAGTACTTC.

The CDR3 loop reads CASSYGGAVEEQFF. CDR3 bases: TGTGCCAGCAGTTACGGCGGGGCCGTAGAAGAGCAGTTCTTC. V gene TRBV6-5 combines with J gene TRBJ2-1; the D gene is possibly TRBD2 (6 bases). Trimming took 2 bases from V and 10 from J, leaving 15 bases between them. The germline CDR1 and CDR2 sequences are MNHEY and SVGAGI. The CDR3 sequence is 14 residues long.

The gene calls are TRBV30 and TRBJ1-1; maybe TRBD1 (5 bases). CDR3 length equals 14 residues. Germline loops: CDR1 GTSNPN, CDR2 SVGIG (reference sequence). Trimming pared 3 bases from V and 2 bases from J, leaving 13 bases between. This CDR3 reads CAWSPGGGNTEAFF. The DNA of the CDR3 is TGTGCCTGGAGCCCGGGGGGGGGAAACACTGAAGCTTTCTTT.